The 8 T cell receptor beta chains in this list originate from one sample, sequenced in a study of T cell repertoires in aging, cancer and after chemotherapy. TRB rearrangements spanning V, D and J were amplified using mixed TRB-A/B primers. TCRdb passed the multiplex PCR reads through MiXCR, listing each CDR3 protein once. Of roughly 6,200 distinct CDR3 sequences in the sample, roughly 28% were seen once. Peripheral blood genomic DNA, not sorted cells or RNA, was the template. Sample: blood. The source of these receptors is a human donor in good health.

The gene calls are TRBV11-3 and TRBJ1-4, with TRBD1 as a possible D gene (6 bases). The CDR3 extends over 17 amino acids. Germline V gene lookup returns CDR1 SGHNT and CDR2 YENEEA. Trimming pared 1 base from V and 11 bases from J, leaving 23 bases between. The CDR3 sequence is CASSLVRGAGEGRKLFF. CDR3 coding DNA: TGTGCCAGCAGCTTAGTTCGGGGGGCAGGGGAGGGAAGGAAACTGTTTTTT.

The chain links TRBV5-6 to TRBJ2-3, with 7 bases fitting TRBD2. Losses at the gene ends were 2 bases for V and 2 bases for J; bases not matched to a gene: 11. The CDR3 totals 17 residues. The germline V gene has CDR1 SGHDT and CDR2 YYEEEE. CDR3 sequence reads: CASSFSPGLLYTDTQYF. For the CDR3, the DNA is TGTGCCAGCAGCTTTTCACCGGGACTACTCTACACAGATACGCAGTATTTT.

The CDR3 nucleotides read TGTGCCAGCAGTGCATCCACAGATACGCAGTATTTT. Translation: CASSASTDTQYF. The chain combines TRBV2 with TRBJ2-3; D uncertain. Germline lookup yields CDR1 SNHLY and CDR2 FYNNEI. V lost 4 bases to trimming and J lost 2 bases, with 4 bases between them. This CDR3 comprises 12 residues.

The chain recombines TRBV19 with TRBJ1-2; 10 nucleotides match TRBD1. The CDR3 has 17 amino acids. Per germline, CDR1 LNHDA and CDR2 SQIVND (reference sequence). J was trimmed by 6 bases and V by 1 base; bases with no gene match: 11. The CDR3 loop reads CASSIVVSPGTGDGYTF. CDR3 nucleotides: TGTGCCAGTAGTATAGTCGTCAGTCCCGGGACAGGGGATGGCTACACCTTC.

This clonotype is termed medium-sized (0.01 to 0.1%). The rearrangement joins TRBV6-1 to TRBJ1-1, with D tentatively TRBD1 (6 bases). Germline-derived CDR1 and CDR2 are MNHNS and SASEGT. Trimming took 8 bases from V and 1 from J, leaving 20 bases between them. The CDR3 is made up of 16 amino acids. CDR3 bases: TGTGCCAGCGGGAGGTTACCAGGGGTCGAGAACACTGAAGCTTTCTTT. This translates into CASGRLPGVENTEAFF.

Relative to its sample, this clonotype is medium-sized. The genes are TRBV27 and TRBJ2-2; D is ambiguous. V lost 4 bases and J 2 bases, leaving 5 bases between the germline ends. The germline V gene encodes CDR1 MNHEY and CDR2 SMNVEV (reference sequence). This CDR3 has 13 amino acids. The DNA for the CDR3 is TGTGCCAGCAGTTCCCTAAACACCGGGGAGCTGTTTTTT. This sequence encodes CASSSLNTGELFF.

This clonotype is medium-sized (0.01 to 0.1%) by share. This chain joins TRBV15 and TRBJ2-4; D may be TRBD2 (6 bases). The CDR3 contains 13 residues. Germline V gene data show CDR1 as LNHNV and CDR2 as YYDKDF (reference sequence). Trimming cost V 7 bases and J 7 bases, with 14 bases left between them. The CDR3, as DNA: TGTGCCACCACAAGGAGGGGTTTCAACATTCAGTACTTC. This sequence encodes CATTRRGFNIQYF.

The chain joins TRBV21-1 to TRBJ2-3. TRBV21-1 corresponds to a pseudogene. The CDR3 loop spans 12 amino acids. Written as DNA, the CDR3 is TGTGCCAGCAGCACAGCCGGGTGTTTGCAGTTTTTT. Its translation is CASSTAGCLQFF.